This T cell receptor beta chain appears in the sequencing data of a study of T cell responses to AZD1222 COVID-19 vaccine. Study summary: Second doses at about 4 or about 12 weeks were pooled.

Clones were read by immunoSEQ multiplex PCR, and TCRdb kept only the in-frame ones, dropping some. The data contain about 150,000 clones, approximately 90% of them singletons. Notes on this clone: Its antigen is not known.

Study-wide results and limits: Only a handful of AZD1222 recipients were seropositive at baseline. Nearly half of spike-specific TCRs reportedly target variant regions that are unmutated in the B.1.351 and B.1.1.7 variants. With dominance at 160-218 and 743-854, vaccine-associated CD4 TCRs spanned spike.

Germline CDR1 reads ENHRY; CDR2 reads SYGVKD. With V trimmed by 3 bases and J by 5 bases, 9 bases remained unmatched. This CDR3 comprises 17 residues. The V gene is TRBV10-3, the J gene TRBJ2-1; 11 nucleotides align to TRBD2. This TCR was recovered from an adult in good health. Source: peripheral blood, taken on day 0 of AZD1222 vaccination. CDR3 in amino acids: CAISEELAGARHNEQFF. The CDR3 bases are TGTGCCATCAGTGAAGAACTAGCGGGAGCTCGGCACAATGAGCAGTTCTTC.